This entry lists 15 T cell receptor beta chains sequenced from one sample in a study of CD8 T cells in ankylosing spondylitis. Via MiXCR, TCRdb re-called the 5' RACE reads, giving one row per CDR3 protein. The table records around 130,000 distinct CDR3 sequences, about a tenth of them present only once. Sequences were obtained from blood, either unsorted or a sorted T cell fraction (not recorded which). These receptor sequences come from a male donor with ankylosing spondylitis or in good health (not recorded which).

In its sample, this clonotype was seen a few times. The chain recombines TRBV7-2 with TRBJ2-7, with TRBD2 as a possible D gene (6 bases). V shed 4 bases and J shed 3 bases, with 16 bases lying between them. The CDR3 is 15 residues long. Germline V gene sequence: CDR1 SGHTA, CDR2 FQGNSA. CDR3 in DNA: TGTGCCAGCAGCTCAGGTGGGGGGTCGGACTACGAGCAGTACTTC. Translation gives CASSSGGGSDYEQYF.

This clonotype occurred many times. The chain carries TRBV20-1 and TRBJ2-7, with 9 bases that match TRBD2. Germline V gene sequence: CDR1 DFQATT, CDR2 SNEGSKA (reference sequence). This CDR3 has 14 residues. V shed 3 bases and J 2 bases; nucleotides not matched to a gene: 5. CDR3 loop: CSASGAGGAYEQYF. The CDR3 bases are TGCAGTGCTAGTGGGGCGGGAGGGGCCTACGAGCAGTACTTC.

This sequence joins TRBV9 and TRBJ2-1, with D perhaps TRBD1 (5 bases). The CDR3 length is 18 residues. CDR1 and CDR2 (germline): SGDLS, YYNGEE. The ends were cut back, 4 bases at V and 8 bases at J, with 28 bases in the middle. CDR3 nucleotides: TGTGCCAGCAGCCCCCATGGGGCGGCTACAATCTTAGTCTATGAGCAGTTCTTC. It is translated as CASSPHGAATILVYEQFF.

This clonotype was observed many times. The chain links TRBV29-1 to TRBJ2-1; 12 bases are a match to TRBD2. V shed 5 bases, J shed 8 bases, and the junction held 22 bases outside the gene matches. The V gene's germline CDR1 is SQVTM and CDR2 ANQGSEA. There are 19 residues in the CDR3. CDR3 nucleotide sequence: TGCAGCGTTTCTAGACCTGGACTAGCGGGGAGTGATTGGGGGGATGAGCAGTTCTTC. Its translation is CSVSRPGLAGSDWGDEQFF.

On this clonotype itself: This may come from a read error, since a much larger clone is one base off. The V and J genes are TRBV4-3 and TRBJ2-3, with 7 bases aligning to TRBD1. V shed 4 bases, J shed 6 bases, and the junction held 7 bases outside the gene matches. This CDR3 is 14 amino acids long. Germline V gives CDR1 LGHNA, CDR2 YSLEER. CDR3 sequence reads: CASSLQTGMDTQYF. Here the CDR3 DNA reads TGCGCCAGCAGCCTACAGACAGGGATGGATACGCAGTATTTT.

This clonotype showed up many times. This chain joins TRBV20-1 and TRBJ2-7; D not resolved. Trimming removed 1 base at V and 2 bases at J, with 6 bases between. This CDR3 is 12 amino acids long. Germline-derived CDR1 and CDR2 are DFQATT and SNEGSKA (reference sequence). In DNA, the CDR3 is TGCAGTGCTAGAGGGTTCGCCTACGAGCAGTACTTC. Residues: CSARGFAYEQYF.

This clonotype was detected many times. CDR3 nucleotide sequence: TGCAGTGCCGGACTAGCGGTGACAGATACGCAGTATTTT. Protein sequence: CSAGLAVTDTQYF. The chain links TRBV20-1 to TRBJ2-3; TRBD2 aligns across 10 bases. In germline, CDR1 is DFQATT, CDR2 SNEGSKA (reference sequence). The CDR3 loop spans 13 amino acids. With 6 bases clipped from V and 3 bases from J, the junction kept 3 bases outside the gene matches.

This clonotype was found a few times. The chain has TRBV15 and TRBJ2-7; TRBD1 agrees at 7 bases. Germline assignment: CDR1 LNHNV and CDR2 YYDKDF (reference sequence). J was trimmed by 2 bases and V by 2 bases; bases with no gene match: 9. This CDR3 has 16 amino acids. In nucleotides, the CDR3 is TGTGCCACCAGCAGACAAAGACAGGGACCCACCTACGAGCAGTACTTC. It yields the protein CATSRQRQGPTYEQYF.

By share of the sample, this clonotype is medium-sized. The V gene is TRBV5-1, the J gene TRBJ2-7; D remains ambiguous. V was clipped by 2 bases and J by 0 bases, with 9 bases between them. Germline assignment: CDR1 SGHRS and CDR2 YFSETQ. The CDR3 totals 14 residues. Written as DNA, the CDR3 is TGCGCCAGCAGCTTCTCTACAGACTCCTACGAGCAGTACTTC. It specifies CASSFSTDSYEQYF. The entire variable domain, with the rest obtained from reference TRBV5-1 and TRBJ2-7, is as follows: KAGVTQTPRYLIKTRGQQVTLSCSPISGHRSVSWYQQTPGQGLQFLFEYFSETQRNKGNFPGRFSGRQFSNSRSEMNVSTLELGDSALYLCASSFSTDSYEQYFGPGTRLTVT.

This rearrangement joins TRBV4-2 to TRBJ1-3; D unclear. This CDR3 spans 13 amino acids. V lost 0 bases and J 4 bases, leaving 4 bases between the germline ends. Germline CDR1 is LGHNA and CDR2 is YNFKEQ. CDR3 loop: CASSQDLGNTIYF. The CDR3 DNA sequence: TGTGCCAGCAGCCAAGATTTAGGAAACACCATATATTTT.

This clonotype was found many times. The chain has TRBV5-1 and TRBJ2-7, with D uncertain. Germline V gives CDR1 SGHRS, CDR2 YFSETQ. The V end was cut by 1 base, the J end by 5 bases, with 13 bases between. The CDR3 has 14 amino acids. CDR3 amino acids: CASSLLWDGDEQYF. CDR3 DNA: TGCGCCAGCAGCTTGCTTTGGGATGGGGACGAGCAGTACTTC.

In its sample, this clonotype was seen many times. The chain links TRBV29-1 to TRBJ2-1, with D unresolved. Germline V gene data show CDR1 as SQVTM and CDR2 as ANQGSEA. This CDR3 region has 13 residues. The V end lost 5 bases, the J end lost 9 bases, and 17 bases lay between the germline ends. This CDR3 is CSVSLKGPVEQFF. The CDR3 DNA follows: TGCAGCGTTAGCCTTAAGGGCCCAGTTGAGCAGTTCTTC.

This clonotype was observed many times. J is TRBJ1-4 and V is TRBV7-2; D remains unclear. V was shortened by 5 bases and J by 10 bases, with 14 bases between the two germline ends. CDR3 length equals 13 residues. The germline V gene encodes CDR1 SGHTA and CDR2 FQGNSA. The CDR3 region is CASSPQTDGKLFF. For the CDR3, the DNA is TGTGCCAGCAGCCCCCAAACGGATGGAAAACTGTTTTTT.

This clonotype was detected ten times or more. The V and J genes are TRBV28 and TRBJ2-1, with 8 bases aligning to TRBD1. This CDR3 spans 12 amino acids. In germline, CDR1 is MDHEN, CDR2 SYDVKM. V was clipped by 5 bases and J by 6 bases; unmatched bases: 0. The CDR3 DNA is TGTGCCAGCAGTGGACAGGGCAATGAGCAGTTCTTC. Its protein is CASSGQGNEQFF.

This clonotype was counted ten times or more. In DNA form, the CDR3 reads TGTGCCAGCAGCTTGACCCCTTCCGGGACTAGCGGAAATGAGCAGTTCTTC. It encodes CASSLTPSGTSGNEQFF. The chain links TRBV5-5 to TRBJ2-1; 11 nucleotides line up with TRBD2. V lost 1 base, J lost 7 bases, and 10 bases stayed unmatched. The V gene's germline CDR1 is SGHKS and CDR2 YYEKEE (reference sequence). This CDR3 has 17 amino acids.